This TCR beta chain comes out of a study of CD8 T cells in Susac syndrome. Findings and caveats of the study: Maximal CD8+ clonal expansion in Susac was observed within TEMRA cells and among active patients.

A remark on this clonotype: Its antigen is as yet unknown.

The RNA, about 0.45 to 1 ug, was put through reverse transcription using random hexamers. Across 54 Vbeta and 13 Jbeta, immunoSEQ multiplex PCR amplified TCR beta CDR3. Each CDR3 protein gets one entry after TCRdb re-called the immunoSEQ multiplex PCR reads with MiXCR. This sample carries tens of thousands of distinct CDR3 sequences, around 96% of them seen once, and the ten largest clones take about 0.68%. The CDR3 covers 17 residues. Trimming pared 2 bases from V and 6 bases from J, leaving 19 bases between. Sequencing input: CD8+ T cells from PBMCs. The chain joins TRBV12-3 or TRBV12-4 to TRBJ2-2; no definite D call. The clonotype originates from a human donor with Susac syndrome. This CDR3 reads CASSLISIGYIPGELFF. The CDR3 nucleotides are TGTGCCAGCAGTTTAATCTCTATCGGCTACATCCCCGGGGAGCTGTTTTTT.